These T cell receptor beta chains were read from a single sample in a study of cytomegalovirus exposure and HLA in healthy donors. Assay used: immunoSEQ multiplex PCR; TCRdb lists only in-frame clones, some missing. The repertoire table contains about 120,000 clones. Sequencing was done on a sample of PBMCs. These receptor sequences come from a young man in good health and CMV-seronegative. Both conserved end residues are part of each CDR3. The order of the fields is CDR3 protein, CDR3 DNA, J gene, D gene, V gene. The D gene is left open where the match is weak.

CASSQESPIVRGYTF TGCGCCAGCAGCCAAGAGTCACCCATCGTGAGGGGCTACACCTTC TRBJ1-2 - TRBV4-3
CASRSVTGTNYGYTF TGTGCCAGCAGAAGCGTAACCGGGACAAACTATGGCTACACCTTC TRBJ1-2 - TRBV28
CAWRQGANSPLHF TGTGCCTGGAGACAGGGGGCGAATTCACCCCTCCACTTT TRBJ1-6 TRBD1 TRBV30
CASSGQVEAFF TGTGCCAGCAGTGGACAGGTTGAAGCTTTCTTT TRBJ1-1 TRBD1 TRBV28
CASSSGVMNTEAFF TGTGCCAGCAGCAGCGGGGTGATGAACACTGAAGCTTTCTTT TRBJ1-1 - TRBV14
CASSWEKGTIYEQYF TGTGCCAGCAGCTGGGAGAAGGGCACGATCTACGAGCAGTACTTC TRBJ2-7 - TRBV5-6
CASSQRGQSTDTQYF TGCGCCAGCAGCCAGCGCGGACAGAGCACAGATACGCAGTATTTT TRBJ2-3 - TRBV4-3
CASSLARQGVWNNEQFF TGCGCCAGCAGCTTGGCCAGACAGGGGGTTTGGAACAATGAGCAGTTCTTC TRBJ2-1 TRBD1 TRBV5-1
CASSIPPGGNTIYF TGTGCCAGCAGTATCCCCCCGGGAGGAAACACCATATATTTT TRBJ1-3 - TRBV2
CASSAWTNQETQYF TGTGCCAGCAGCGCCTGGACAAACCAAGAGACCCAGTACTTC TRBJ2-5 - TRBV9
CASSPRRYRDEQFF TGCGCCAGCAGCCCACGGCGGTACAGGGATGAGCAGTTCTTC TRBJ2-1 - TRBV4-1
CASSIVQGDSRPYGYTF TGTGCCAGTAGTATAGTTCAGGGGGACAGCAGACCCTATGGCTACACCTTC TRBJ1-2 TRBD1 TRBV19
CASSGSLFTYEQYF TGTGCCAGCAGCGGCTCTTTATTCACCTACGAGCAGTACTTC TRBJ2-7 - TRBV7-2
CASSLATESTDTQYF TGTGCCAGCAGCTTAGCGACGGAGAGCACAGATACGCAGTATTTT TRBJ2-3 - TRBV7-3
CASSPTPDTQYF TGTGCCAGCAGCCCCACTCCAGATACGCAGTATTTT TRBJ2-3 - TRBV6-6
CASSVGRDRADTEAFF TGTGCCAGCAGCGTAGGTCGCGACAGGGCGGACACTGAAGCTTTCTTT TRBJ1-1 TRBD1 TRBV9
CASSVDSRVIDTIYF TGTGCCAGCAGCGTCGACAGCAGGGTAATAGACACCATATATTTT TRBJ1-3 - TRBV6-1
CASSLTSSYEQYF TGTGCCAGCAGTCTAACTAGCTCCTACGAGCAGTACTTC TRBJ2-7 - TRBV28
CASKVSDSNTEAFF TGTGCCAGCAAGGTTTCGGACAGTAACACTGAAGCTTTCTTT TRBJ1-1 - TRBV6-4
CASSYFQGEKNTEAFF TGTGCCAGCAGTTACTTCCAGGGGGAGAAGAACACTGAAGCTTTCTTT TRBJ1-1 TRBD1 TRBV6-6
CASSSVGRVPARTGELFF TGTGCCAGCAGCTCGGTGGGCAGGGTGCCGGCACGCACCGGGGAGCTGTTTTTT TRBJ2-2 - TRBV7-9
CASSQDPTGKYGYTF TGCGCCAGCAGCCAAGATCCGACAGGGAAGTATGGCTACACCTTC TRBJ1-2 TRBD1 TRBV4-3
CSVDRDADTQYF TGCAGCGTTGACAGGGATGCAGATACGCAGTATTTT TRBJ2-3 - TRBV29-1
CASTGGGTGPSYEQYF TGTGCCAGCACTGGGGGGGGGACAGGGCCTTCCTACGAGCAGTACTTC TRBJ2-7 TRBD1 TRBV11-3
CASRGTGGAENAFF TGTGCCAGCAGAGGGACAGGGGGCGCGGAGAATGCTTTCTTT TRBJ1-1 TRBD1 TRBV7-3
CAWSTGQGLYEQYF TGTGCCTGGAGTACTGGGCAGGGCCTCTACGAGCAGTACTTC TRBJ2-7 - TRBV30
CASSIIFQETQYF TGTGCCAGCAGTATAATATTCCAAGAGACCCAGTACTTC TRBJ2-5 - TRBV27
CASSGTGTGEKRAGNTIYF TGTGCCAGCAGTGGGACCGGGACAGGGGAAAAAAGAGCTGGAAACACCATATATTTT TRBJ1-3 TRBD1 TRBV6-1
CAWSVTAKSTDTQYF TGTGCCTGGAGTGTGACAGCAAAAAGCACAGATACGCAGTATTTT TRBJ2-3 - TRBV30
CASSGGLALAGGEQYF TGCGCCAGCAGCGGCGGTTTGGCGTTAGCGGGAGGCGAGCAGTACTTC TRBJ2-7 TRBD2 TRBV5-1
CASRGPAGAGQVNTEAFF TGCGCCAGCCGAGGACCTGCCGGAGCGGGACAGGTAAACACTGAAGCTTTCTTT TRBJ1-1 TRBD1 TRBV5-1
CAISRTEGEKLFF TGTGCCATCAGTAGGACGGAGGGCGAAAAACTGTTTTTT TRBJ1-4 - TRBV10-3
CASSLGIETQYF TGTGCCAGCAGCTTGGGTATCGAGACCCAGTACTTC TRBJ2-5 - TRBV5-5
CASSQLKADRERGSITEAFF TGCGCCAGCAGCCAACTTAAGGCGGACAGGGAGAGAGGCAGTATCACTGAAGCTTTCTTT TRBJ1-1 TRBD1 TRBV4-1
CASSTDRVGNSPLHF TGTGCCAGCAGCACAGACAGGGTGGGGAATTCACCCCTCCACTTT TRBJ1-6 TRBD1 TRBV7-8
CASSKPAYEQYF TGCGCCAGCAGCAAACCAGCCTACGAGCAGTACTTC TRBJ2-7 - TRBV5-1
CASSLVAQGYNEQFF TGTGCCAGCAGCTTAGTTGCGCAGGGATACAATGAGCAGTTCTTC TRBJ2-1 - TRBV7-2
CASSQGGGRGYNEQFF TGTGCCAGCAGCCAAGGTGGCGGGAGGGGTTACAATGAGCAGTTCTTC TRBJ2-1 TRBD2 TRBV4-2
CASSESGVNNEQFF TGTGCCAGCAGCGAAAGCGGGGTGAACAATGAGCAGTTCTTC TRBJ2-1 TRBD2 TRBV7-3
CASSLQGLGEKLFF TGCGCCAGCAGCTTACAGGGATTGGGCGAAAAACTGTTTTTT TRBJ1-4 - TRBV5-1
CASSGQGSYEQYF TGTGCCAGCAGTGGACAGGGCTCCTACGAGCAGTACTTC TRBJ2-7 TRBD1 TRBV25-1
CASSLLSGGRMNTEAFF TGTGCCAGCAGCTTATTGTCAGGGGGTCGAATGAACACTGAAGCTTTCTTT TRBJ1-1 TRBD1 TRBV7-9
CASSQAGGPGETQYF TGCGCCAGCAGCCAAGCGGGGGGGCCGGGAGAGACCCAGTACTTC TRBJ2-5 TRBD2 TRBV4-1
CASSQDRVLQETQYF TGCGCCAGCAGCCAAGATCGGGTGCTTCAAGAGACCCAGTACTTC TRBJ2-5 - TRBV4-3
CASRWGQLGETQYF TGTGCCAGCAGATGGGGACAGCTAGGAGAGACCCAGTACTTC TRBJ2-5 TRBD1 TRBV6-5
CASSLVVGLSGNTIYF TGTGCCAGCAGCTTAGTCGTGGGGCTCTCTGGAAACACCATATATTTT TRBJ1-3 - TRBV7-9